These 2 T cell receptor beta chains originate from one sample sequenced in a study of early T cells in non-severe SARS-CoV-2 infection (TCRdb year 2021). Library preparation used 5' RACE. Data came from a NextSeq 500. The public reads were reanalyzed by TCRdb: fastp trimming at Q25, MiXCR alignment, in-frame beta chains only. Rows with a matching CDR3 protein are joined into one entry that keeps the most common DNA and genes. The sample has 25,000 or so distinct CDR3 sequences on record, around 3% of them singletons. The top ten clones comprise over 0.6% of the sample. The sequenced sample was whole blood. These receptors originate from an adult who was a healthcare worker with PCR-confirmed SARS-CoV-2 infection or an uninfected control (not recorded which).

This clonotype was found many times. This chain joins TRBV11-2 and TRBJ2-6; D is unresolved. The V end was cut by 5 bases, the J end by 0 bases, with 20 bases between. The CDR3 length is 19 residues. The germline V gene has CDR1 SGHAT and CDR2 FQNNGV. CDR3 bases: TGTGCCAGCAGCCCGGTGGCAGGCCCGACCGACTCTGGGGCCAACGTCCTGACTTTC. Its protein is CASSPVAGPTDSGANVLTF. Drawing the rest from reference TRBV11-2 and TRBJ2-6, the complete variable domain is EAGVAQSPRYKIIEKRQSVAFWCNPISGHATLYWYQQILGQGPKLLIQFQNNGVVDDSQLPKDRFSAERLKGVDSTLKIQPAKLEDSAVYLCASSPVAGPTDSGANVLTFGAGSRLTVL.

This clonotype was seen at least ten times. The CDR3 is CASSKSGGTYNEQFF. The CDR3 DNA reads TGTGCCAGCAGCAAAAGCGGGGGGACCTACAATGAGCAGTTCTTC. The rearrangement uses TRBV28 and TRBJ2-1, with 9 bases matching TRBD2. Trimming removed 6 bases from V and 2 bases from J; junction bases left unmatched: 5. Looked up from germline, CDR1 is MDHEN and CDR2 is SYDVKM. CDR3 size: 15 residues.